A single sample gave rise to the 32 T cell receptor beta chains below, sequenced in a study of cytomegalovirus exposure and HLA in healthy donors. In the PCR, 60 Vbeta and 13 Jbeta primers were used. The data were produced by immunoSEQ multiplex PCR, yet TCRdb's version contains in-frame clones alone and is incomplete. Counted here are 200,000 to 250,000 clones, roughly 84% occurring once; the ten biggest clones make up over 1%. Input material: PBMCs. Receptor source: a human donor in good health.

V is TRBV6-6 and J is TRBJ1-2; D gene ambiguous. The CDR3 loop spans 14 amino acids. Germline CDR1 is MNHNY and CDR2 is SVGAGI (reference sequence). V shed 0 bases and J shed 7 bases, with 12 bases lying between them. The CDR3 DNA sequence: TGTGCCAGCAGTTACTCTGCGCCAGGCTCTGGCTACACCTTC. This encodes CASSYSAPGSGYTF.

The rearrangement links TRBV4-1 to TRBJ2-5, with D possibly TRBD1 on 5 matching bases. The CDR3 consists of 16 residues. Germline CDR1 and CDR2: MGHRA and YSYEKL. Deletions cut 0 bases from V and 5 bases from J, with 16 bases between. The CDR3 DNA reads TGCGCCAGCAGCCAAGATCGGTTGACAGTTTGGGAGACCCAGTACTTC. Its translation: CASSQDRLTVWETQYF.

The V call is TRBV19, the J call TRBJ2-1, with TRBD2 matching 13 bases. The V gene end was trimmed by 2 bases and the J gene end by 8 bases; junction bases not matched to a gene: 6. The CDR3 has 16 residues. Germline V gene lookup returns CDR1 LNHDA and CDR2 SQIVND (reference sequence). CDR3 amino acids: CASSIIRTSGSYEQFF. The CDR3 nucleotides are TGTGCCAGTAGTATAATTCGGACTAGCGGGAGCTATGAGCAGTTCTTC.

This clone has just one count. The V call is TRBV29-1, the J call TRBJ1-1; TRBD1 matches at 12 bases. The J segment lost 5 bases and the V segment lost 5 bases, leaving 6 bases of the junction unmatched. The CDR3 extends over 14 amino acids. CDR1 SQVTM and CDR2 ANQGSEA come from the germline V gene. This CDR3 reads CSVPGQGAQTEAFF. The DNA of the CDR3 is TGCAGCGTTCCGGGACAGGGGGCTCAGACTGAAGCTTTCTTT. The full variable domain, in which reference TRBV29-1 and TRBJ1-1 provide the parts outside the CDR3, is SAVISQKPSRDICQRGTSLTIQCQVDSQVTMMFWYRQQPGQSLTLIATANQGSEATYESGFVIDKFPISRPNLTFSTLTVSNMSPEDSSIYLCSVPGQGAQTEAFFGQGTRLTVV.

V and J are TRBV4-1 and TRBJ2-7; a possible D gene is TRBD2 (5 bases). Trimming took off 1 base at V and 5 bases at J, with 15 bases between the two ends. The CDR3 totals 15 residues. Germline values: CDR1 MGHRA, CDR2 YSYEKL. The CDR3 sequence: CASSQVLAPSNEQYF. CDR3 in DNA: TGCGCCAGCAGCCAAGTGCTAGCCCCCTCTAACGAGCAGTACTTC.

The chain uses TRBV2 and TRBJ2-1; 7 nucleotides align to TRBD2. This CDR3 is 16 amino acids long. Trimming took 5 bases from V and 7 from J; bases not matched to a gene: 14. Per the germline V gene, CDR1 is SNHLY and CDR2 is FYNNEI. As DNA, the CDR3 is TGTGCCAGCAGTAAACCGCTAGCGGATCAGCCTAATGAGCAGTTCTTC. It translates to CASSKPLADQPNEQFF.

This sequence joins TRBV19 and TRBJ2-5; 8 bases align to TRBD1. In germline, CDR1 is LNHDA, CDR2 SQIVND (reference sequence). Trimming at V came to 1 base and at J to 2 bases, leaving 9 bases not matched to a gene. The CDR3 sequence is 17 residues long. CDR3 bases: TGTGCCAGTAGTATAGGATCCGGGACAGGTAAACAAGAGACCCAGTACTTC. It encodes CASSIGSGTGKQETQYF. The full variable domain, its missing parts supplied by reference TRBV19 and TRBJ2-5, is DGGITQSPKYLFRKEGQNVTLSCEQNLNHDAMYWYRQDPGQGLRLIYYSQIVNDFQKGDIAEGYSVSREKKESFPLTVTSAQKNPTAFYLCASSIGSGTGKQETQYFGPGTRLLVL.

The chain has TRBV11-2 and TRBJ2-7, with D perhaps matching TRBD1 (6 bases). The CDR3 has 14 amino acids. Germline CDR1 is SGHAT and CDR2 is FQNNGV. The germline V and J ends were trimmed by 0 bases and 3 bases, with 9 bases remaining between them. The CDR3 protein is CASSLDRGYYEQYF. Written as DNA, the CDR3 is TGTGCCAGCAGCTTAGACAGGGGATACTACGAGCAGTACTTC.

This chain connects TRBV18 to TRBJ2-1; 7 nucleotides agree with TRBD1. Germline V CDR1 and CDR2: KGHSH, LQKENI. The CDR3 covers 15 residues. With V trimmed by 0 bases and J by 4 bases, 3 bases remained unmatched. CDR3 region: CASSPPTGVYNEQFF. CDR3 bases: TGTGCCAGCTCACCACCTACAGGGGTGTACAATGAGCAGTTCTTC.

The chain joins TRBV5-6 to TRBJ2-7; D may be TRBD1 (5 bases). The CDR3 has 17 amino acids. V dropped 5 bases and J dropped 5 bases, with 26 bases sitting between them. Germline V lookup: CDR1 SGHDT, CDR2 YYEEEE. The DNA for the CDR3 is TGTGCCAGCAGTACTCCAGGGCGGTGGACGAGCGAGAACGAGCAGTACTTC. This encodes CASSTPGRWTSENEQYF.

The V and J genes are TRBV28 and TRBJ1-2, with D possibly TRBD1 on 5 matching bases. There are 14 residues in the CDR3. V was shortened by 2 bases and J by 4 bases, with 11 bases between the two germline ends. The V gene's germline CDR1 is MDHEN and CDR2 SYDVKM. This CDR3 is CASSLGASTYGYTF. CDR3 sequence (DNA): TGTGCCAGCAGTTTAGGGGCATCGACCTATGGCTACACCTTC.

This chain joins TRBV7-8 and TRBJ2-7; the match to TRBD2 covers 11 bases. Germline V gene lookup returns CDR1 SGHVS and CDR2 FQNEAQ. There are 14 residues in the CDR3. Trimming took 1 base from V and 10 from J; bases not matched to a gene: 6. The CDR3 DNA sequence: TGTGCCAGCAGCTTAGACAGACTAGCGGGACCTCAGTACTTC. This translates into CASSLDRLAGPQYF. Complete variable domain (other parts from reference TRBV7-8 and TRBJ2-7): GAGVSQSPRYKVAKRGQDVALRCDPISGHVSLFWYQQALGQGPEFLTYFQNEAQLDKSGLPSDRFFAERPEGSVSTLKIQRTQQEDSAVYLCASSLDRLAGPQYFGPGTRLTVT.

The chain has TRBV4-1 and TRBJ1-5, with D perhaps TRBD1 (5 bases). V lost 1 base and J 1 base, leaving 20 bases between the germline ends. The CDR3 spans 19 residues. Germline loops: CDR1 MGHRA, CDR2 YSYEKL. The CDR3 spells CASSQVMGGPGSSNQPQHF. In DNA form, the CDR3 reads TGCGCCAGCAGCCAAGTAATGGGGGGACCTGGGTCGAGCAATCAGCCCCAGCATTTT.

This CDR3 is CASSYGPFGNEQYF. CDR3 DNA: TGTGCCAGCAGTTACGGTCCCTTTGGCAACGAGCAGTACTTC. The chain couples TRBV6-5 to TRBJ2-7; the D is unclear. The CDR3 consists of 14 residues. Germline CDR1 is MNHEY and CDR2 is SVGAGI. V was cut by 2 bases and J by 5 bases, with 13 bases left in between.

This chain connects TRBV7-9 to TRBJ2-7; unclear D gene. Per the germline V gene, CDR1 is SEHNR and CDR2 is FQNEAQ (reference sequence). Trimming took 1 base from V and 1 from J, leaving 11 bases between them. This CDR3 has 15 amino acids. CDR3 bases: TGTGCCAGCAGCTTAGTTACGAGCTTATCCTACGAGCAGTACTTC. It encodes CASSLVTSLSYEQYF.

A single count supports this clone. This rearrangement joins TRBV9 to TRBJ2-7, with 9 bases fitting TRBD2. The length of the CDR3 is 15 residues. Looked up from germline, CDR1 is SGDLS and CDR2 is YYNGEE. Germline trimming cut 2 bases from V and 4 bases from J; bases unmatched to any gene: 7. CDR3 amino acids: CASSVSSGRLYEQYF. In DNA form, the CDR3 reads TGTGCCAGCAGCGTGAGTAGCGGGAGATTGTACGAGCAGTACTTC.

The CDR3 sequence is CAWSVGSVSQETQYF. CDR3 nucleotides: TGTGCCTGGAGTGTAGGGAGTGTGAGTCAAGAGACCCAGTACTTC. The chain has TRBV30 and TRBJ2-5; TRBD2 might be the D (5 bases). This CDR3 has 15 residues. Trimming took off 0 bases at V and 2 bases at J, with 13 bases between the two ends. The germline V gene has CDR1 GTSNPN and CDR2 SVGIG (reference sequence).

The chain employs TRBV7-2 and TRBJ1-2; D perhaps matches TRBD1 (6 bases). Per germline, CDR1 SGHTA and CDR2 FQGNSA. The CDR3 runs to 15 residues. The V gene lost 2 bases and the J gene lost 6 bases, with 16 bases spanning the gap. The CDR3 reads CASSLITTRTDGYTF. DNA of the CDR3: TGTGCCAGCAGCTTAATTACGACTCGGACAGATGGCTACACCTTC. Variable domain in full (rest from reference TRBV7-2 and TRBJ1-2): GAGVSQSPSNKVTEKGKDVELRCDPISGHTALYWYRQSLGQGLEFLIYFQGNSAPDKSGLPSDRFSAERTGGSVSTLTIQRTQQEDSAVYLCASSLITTRTDGYTFGSGTRLTVV.

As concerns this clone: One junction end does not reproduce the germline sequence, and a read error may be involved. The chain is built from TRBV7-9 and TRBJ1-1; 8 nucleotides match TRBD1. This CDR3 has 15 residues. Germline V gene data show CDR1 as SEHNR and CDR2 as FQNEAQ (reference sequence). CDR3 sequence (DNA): TGTTCCAGCAGCTTAGCAGGGGGCGCGGGCACTGAAGCTTTCTTT. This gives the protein CSSSLAGGAGTEAFF.

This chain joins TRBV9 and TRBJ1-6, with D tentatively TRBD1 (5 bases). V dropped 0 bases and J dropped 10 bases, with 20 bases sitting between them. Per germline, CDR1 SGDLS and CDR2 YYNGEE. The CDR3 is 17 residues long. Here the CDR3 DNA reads TGTGCCAGCAGCGTAGTAGGCCGAGGGGACTTCAGATCACCCCTCCACTTT. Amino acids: CASSVVGRGDFRSPLHF.

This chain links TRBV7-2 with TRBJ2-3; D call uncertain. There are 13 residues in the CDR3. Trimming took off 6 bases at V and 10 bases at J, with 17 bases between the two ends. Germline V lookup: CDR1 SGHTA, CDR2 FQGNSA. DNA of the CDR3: TGTGCCAGCAGACCTGCCCTTACTGGGCCGCAGTATTTT. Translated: CASRPALTGPQYF.

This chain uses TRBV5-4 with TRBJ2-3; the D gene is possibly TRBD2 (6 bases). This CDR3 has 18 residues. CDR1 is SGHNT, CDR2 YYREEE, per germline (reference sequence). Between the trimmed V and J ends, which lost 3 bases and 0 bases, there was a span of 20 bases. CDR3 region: CASSSGGWAGRSTDTQYF. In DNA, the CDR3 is TGTGCCAGCAGCTCTGGGGGATGGGCGGGAAGGAGCACAGATACGCAGTATTTT.

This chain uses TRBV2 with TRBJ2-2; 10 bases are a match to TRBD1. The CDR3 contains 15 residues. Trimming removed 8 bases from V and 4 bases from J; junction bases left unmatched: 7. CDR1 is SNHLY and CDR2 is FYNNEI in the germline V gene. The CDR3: CASLRQGASTGELFF. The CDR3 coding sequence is TGTGCCAGCCTAAGACAGGGGGCGAGCACCGGGGAGCTGTTTTTT.

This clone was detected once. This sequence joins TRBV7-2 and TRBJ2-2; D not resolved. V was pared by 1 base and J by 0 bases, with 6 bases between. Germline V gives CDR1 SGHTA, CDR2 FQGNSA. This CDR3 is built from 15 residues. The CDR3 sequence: CASSLGGSNTGELFF. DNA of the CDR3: TGTGCCAGCAGCTTAGGCGGTTCGAACACCGGGGAGCTGTTTTTT.

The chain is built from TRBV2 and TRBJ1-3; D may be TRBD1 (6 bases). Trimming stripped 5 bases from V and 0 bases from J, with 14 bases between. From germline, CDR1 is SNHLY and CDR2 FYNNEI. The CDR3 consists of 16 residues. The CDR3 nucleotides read TGTGCCAGCAGTCTTATTTCACAGGGCTCTGGAAACACCATATATTTT. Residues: CASSLISQGSGNTIYF.

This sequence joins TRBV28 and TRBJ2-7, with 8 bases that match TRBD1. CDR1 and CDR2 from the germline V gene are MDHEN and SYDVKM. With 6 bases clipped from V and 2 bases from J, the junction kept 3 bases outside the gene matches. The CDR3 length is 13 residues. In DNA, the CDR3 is TGTGCCAGCAGCTCGACAGGGGCCTACGAGCAGTACTTC. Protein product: CASSSTGAYEQYF.

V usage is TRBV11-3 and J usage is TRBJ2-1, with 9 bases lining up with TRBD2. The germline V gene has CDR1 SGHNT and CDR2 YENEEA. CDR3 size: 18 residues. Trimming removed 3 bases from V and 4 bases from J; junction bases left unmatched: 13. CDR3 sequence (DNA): TGTGCCAGCAGCTTGAACGCCCTAGCGGGACACTCTTACAATGAGCAGTTCTTC. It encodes CASSLNALAGHSYNEQFF.

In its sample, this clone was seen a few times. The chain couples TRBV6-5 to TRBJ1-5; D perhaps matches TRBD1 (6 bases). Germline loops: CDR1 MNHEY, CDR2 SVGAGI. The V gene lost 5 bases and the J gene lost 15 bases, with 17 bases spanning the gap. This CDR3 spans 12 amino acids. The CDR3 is CASSPSQGTRHF. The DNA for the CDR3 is TGTGCCAGCAGTCCGTCACAGGGAACTAGGCATTTT.

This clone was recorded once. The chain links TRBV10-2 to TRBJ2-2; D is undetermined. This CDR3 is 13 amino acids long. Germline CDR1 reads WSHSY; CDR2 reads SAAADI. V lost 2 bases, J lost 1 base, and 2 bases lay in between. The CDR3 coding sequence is TGCGCCAGCAGTGAGCGGAACACCGGGGAGCTGTTTTTT. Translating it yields CASSERNTGELFF.

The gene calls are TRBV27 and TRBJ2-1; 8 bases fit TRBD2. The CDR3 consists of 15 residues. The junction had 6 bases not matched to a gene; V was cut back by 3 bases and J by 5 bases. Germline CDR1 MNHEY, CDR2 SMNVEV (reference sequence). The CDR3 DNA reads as TGTGCCAGCAGTTTGCGCGGGAGGAAAAACAATGAGCAGTTCTTC. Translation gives CASSLRGRKNNEQFF.

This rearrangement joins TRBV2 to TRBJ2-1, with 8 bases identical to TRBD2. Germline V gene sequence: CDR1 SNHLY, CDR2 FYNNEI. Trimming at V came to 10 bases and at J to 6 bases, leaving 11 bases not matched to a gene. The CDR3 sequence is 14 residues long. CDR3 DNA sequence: TGTGCCACGGGGACAAGCGGGAGTATCAATGAGCAGTTCTTC. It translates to CATGTSGSINEQFF. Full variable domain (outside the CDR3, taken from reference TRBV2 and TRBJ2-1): EPEVTQTPSHQVTQMGQEVILRCVPISNHLYFYWYRQILGQKVEFLVSFYNNEISEKSEIFDDQFSVERPDGSNFTLKIRSTKLEDSAMYFCATGTSGSINEQFFGPGTRLTVL.

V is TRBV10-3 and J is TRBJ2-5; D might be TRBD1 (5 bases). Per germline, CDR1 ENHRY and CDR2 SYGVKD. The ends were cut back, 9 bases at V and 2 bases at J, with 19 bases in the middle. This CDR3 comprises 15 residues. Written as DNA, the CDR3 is TGTGCCATAGGGTCGACAGTGACCTCGCAAGAGACCCAGTACTTC. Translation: CAIGSTVTSQETQYF.